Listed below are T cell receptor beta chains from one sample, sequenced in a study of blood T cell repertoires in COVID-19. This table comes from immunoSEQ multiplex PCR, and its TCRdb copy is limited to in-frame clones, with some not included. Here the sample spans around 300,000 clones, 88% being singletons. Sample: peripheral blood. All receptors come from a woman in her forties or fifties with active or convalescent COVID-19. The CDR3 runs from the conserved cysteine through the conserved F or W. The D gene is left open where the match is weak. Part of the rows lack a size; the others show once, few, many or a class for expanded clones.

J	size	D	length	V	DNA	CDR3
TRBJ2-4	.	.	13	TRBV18	TGTGCCAGCTCACCACTGGGGGGAAACATTCAGTACTTC	CASSPLGGNIQYF
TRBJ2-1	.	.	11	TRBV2	TGTGCCAGCAGCCTCTACAATGAGCAGTTCTTC	CASSLYNEQFF
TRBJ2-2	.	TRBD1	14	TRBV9	TGTGCCAGCAGCGATCAGGGGGCCACCGGGGAGCTGTTTTTT	CASSDQGATGELFF
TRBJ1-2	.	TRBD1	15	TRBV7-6	TGTGCCAGCAGCCCCTCGGACAGGCTACTCTTGGGCTACACCTTC	CASSPSDRLLLGYTF
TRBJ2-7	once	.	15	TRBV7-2	TGTGCCAGCAGCTTAACCTGGCCGGGCTCCTACGAGCAGTACTTC	CASSLTWPGSYEQYF
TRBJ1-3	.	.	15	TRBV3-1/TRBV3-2	TGTGCCAGCAGCCAACGAACCGGGACTCGAAACACCATATATTTT	CASSQRTGTRNTIYF
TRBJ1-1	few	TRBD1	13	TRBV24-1	TGTGCCACCGGCGACAGGGGCCGAACTGAAGCTTTCTTT	CATGDRGRTEAFF
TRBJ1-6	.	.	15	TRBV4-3	TGCGCCAGCAGCCACCTACAGGGAAATAATTCACCCCTCCACTTT	CASSHLQGNNSPLHF
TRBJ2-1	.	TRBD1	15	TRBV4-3	TGCGCCAGCAGCTGGGACAGGGTAGTGTACAATGAGCAGTTCTTC	CASSWDRVVYNEQFF
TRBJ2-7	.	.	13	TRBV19	TGTGCCAGTAGTCCCCGTGGGCTGTACGAGCAGTACTTC	CASSPRGLYEQYF
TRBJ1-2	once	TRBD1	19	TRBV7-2	TGTGCCAGCAGCCCCGACTTCCGATCGGGGACAGCGGAGGCATATGGCTACACCTTC	CASSPDFRSGTAEAYGYTF
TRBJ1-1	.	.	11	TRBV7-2	TGTGCCAGCAGCTTAGTAGGGGTTGCTTTCTTT	CASSLVGVAFF
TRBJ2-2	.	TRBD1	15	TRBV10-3	TGTGCCATCAGTTCCGGGACAGGGGACACCGGGGAGCTGTTTTTT	CAISSGTGDTGELFF
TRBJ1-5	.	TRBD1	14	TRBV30	TGTGCCTGGAGTGACAGGGGTATCAATCAGCCCCAGCATTTT	CAWSDRGINQPQHF
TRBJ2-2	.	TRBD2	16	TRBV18	TGTGCCAGCTCACCACCTATCCGGGGGGATACCGGGGAGCTGTTTTTT	CASSPPIRGDTGELFF
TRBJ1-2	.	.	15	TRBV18	TGTGCCAGCTCACCTAGTTCTAAGCCCGACTATGGCTACACCTTC	CASSPSSKPDYGYTF
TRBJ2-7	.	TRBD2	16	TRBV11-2	TGTGCCAGCAGCATCGGGACTAGCGGGATCTCCTACGAGCAGTACTTC	CASSIGTSGISYEQYF
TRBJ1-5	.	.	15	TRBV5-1	TGCGCCAGCAGCTTGGTGGGGGCAGCAAATCAGCCCCAGCATTTT	CASSLVGAANQPQHF
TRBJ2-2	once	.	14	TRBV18	TGTGCCAGCTCCGTCAGAGGGAACACCGGGGAGCTGTTTTTT	CASSVRGNTGELFF
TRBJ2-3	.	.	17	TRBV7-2	TGTGCCAGCAGCTTAGCCCCTAGCCGGGTCTCCACAGATACGCAGTATTTT	CASSLAPSRVSTDTQYF
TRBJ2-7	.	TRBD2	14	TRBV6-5	TGTGCCAGCAGTTCCGGGACTACTACTTACGAGCAGTACTTC	CASSSGTTTYEQYF
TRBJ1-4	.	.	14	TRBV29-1	TGCAGCGTTGGAGGCCCTTCCCCAAGAGAAAAACTGTTTTTT	CSVGGPSPREKLFF
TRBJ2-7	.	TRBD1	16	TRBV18	TGTGCCAGCTCCCAAGCACAGGGGGGAAGCTCCTACGAGCAGTACTTC	CASSQAQGGSSYEQYF
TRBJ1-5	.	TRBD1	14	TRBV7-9	TGTGCCAGCAGCTTAGGACAGGGGAATCAGCCCCAGCATTTT	CASSLGQGNQPQHF
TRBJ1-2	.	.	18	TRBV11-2	TGTGCCAGCAGCTCCATTCCCCGGACAGTGTTGAAGGATCATGGCTACACCTTC	CASSSIPRTVLKDHGYTF
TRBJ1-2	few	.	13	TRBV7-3	TGTGCCAGCAGCACACAGGGCGGCTATGGCTACACCTTC	CASSTQGGYGYTF
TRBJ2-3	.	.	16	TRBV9	TGTGCCAGCAGCGTAGGGGCCGCATCTAGCACAGATACGCAGTATTTT	CASSVGAASSTDTQYF
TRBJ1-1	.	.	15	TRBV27	TGTGCCAGCAGTTTAACAGGCTACATGAACACTGAAGCTTTCTTT	CASSLTGYMNTEAFF
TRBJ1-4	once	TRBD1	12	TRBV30	TGTGCCTGGAGCGACAGGGATGAAAAACTGTTTTTT	CAWSDRDEKLFF
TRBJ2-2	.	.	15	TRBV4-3	TGCGCCAGCAGCCAGGGACACCTTGGCACCGGGGAGCTGTTTTTT	CASSQGHLGTGELFF
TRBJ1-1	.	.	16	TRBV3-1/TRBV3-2	TGTGCCAGCAGCCAAGATGAGCGAACTAGGGACACTGAAGCTTTCTTT	CASSQDERTRDTEAFF
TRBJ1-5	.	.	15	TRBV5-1	TGCGCCAGCAGCTTGGAGGGGGTAGAGGGTCAGCCCCAGCATTTT	CASSLEGVEGQPQHF
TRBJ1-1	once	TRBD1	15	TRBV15	TGTGCCACCAGCACTAAAGGACAGGGAAGCACTGAAGCTTTCTTT	CATSTKGQGSTEAFF
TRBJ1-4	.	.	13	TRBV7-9	TGTGCCACCGACGACCGGGTCAATGAAAAACTGTTTTTT	CATDDRVNEKLFF
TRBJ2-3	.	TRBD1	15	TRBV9	TGTGCCAGCAGCGGAGGACAGGCCCACACAGATACGCAGTATTTT	CASSGGQAHTDTQYF
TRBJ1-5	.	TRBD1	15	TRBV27	TGTGCCAGCAGCTTTGGGGACAGCGTTAATCAGCCCCAGCATTTT	CASSFGDSVNQPQHF
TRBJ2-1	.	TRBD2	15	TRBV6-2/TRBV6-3	TGTGCCAGCAGTCCCACTAGCGCCGCCTACAATGAGCAGTTCTTC	CASSPTSAAYNEQFF
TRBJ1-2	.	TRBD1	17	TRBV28	TGTGCCAGCAGTTTAATCTTCCAGGGGGCGTCGGCTTATGGCTACACCTTC	CASSLIFQGASAYGYTF
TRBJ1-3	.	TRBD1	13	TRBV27	TGTGCCAGCACAGGGGGGCTCGGAAACACCATATATTTT	CASTGGLGNTIYF
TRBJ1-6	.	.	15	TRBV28	TGTGCCAGCAGTTTAACAGGGTCGAGGAATTCACCCCTCCACTTT	CASSLTGSRNSPLHF
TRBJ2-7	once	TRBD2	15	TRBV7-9	TGTGCCAGCGGCGATGGACTAGCGGGAGTTGGGGAGCAGTACTTC	CASGDGLAGVGEQYF
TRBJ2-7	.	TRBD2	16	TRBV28	TGTGCCAGCAGTTTCGGGGGGAAGGACGGCTCCTACGAGCAGTACTTC	CASSFGGKDGSYEQYF
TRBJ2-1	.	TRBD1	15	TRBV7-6	TGTGCCAGCAGCTTCCCCGGGACAGCCGACAATGAGCAGTTCTTC	CASSFPGTADNEQFF
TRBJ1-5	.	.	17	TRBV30	TGTGCCTGGAGTGTATCTCGGGGACAATATAGCAATCAGCCCCAGCATTTT	CAWSVSRGQYSNQPQHF
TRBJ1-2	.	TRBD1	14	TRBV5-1	TGCGCCAGCAGCTTACCGACAGGGCGGGATGGCTACACCTTC	CASSLPTGRDGYTF
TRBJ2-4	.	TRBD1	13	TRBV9	TGTGCCAGCAGCGTAGGACAGGGGGGCATTCAGTACTTC	CASSVGQGGIQYF